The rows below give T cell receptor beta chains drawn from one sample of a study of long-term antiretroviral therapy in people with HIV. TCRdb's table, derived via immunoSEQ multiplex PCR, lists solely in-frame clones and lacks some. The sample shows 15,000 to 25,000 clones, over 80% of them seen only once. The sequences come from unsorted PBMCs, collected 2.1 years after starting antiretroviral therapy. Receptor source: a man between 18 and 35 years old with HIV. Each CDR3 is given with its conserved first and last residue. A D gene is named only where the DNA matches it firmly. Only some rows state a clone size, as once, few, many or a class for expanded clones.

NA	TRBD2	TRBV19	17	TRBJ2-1	TGTGCCAGTAGTATGGGTGGAGCGGGGGGATCCTACAATGAGCAGTTCTTC	CASSMGGAGGSYNEQFF
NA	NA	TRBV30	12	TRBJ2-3	TGTGCCTGGAGTGAGGAGATTGATACGCAGTATTTT	CAWSEEIDTQYF
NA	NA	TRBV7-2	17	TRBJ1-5	TGTGCCAGCAGCCTAATTACTGACAGGTATAGCAATCAGCCCCAGCATTTT	CASSLITDRYSNQPQHF
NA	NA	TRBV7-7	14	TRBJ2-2	TGTGCTAGCAGCTTACTGGGGAACACCGGGGAGCTGTTTTTT	CASSLLGNTGELFF
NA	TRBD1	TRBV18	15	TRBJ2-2	TGTGCCAGCTCACCTGAAGGGGGCTGGGTCGGGGAGCTGTTTTTT	CASSPEGGWVGELFF
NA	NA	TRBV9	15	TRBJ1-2	TGTGCCAGCAGCGAGGGGGACGCCGTGGACTATGGCTACACCTTC	CASSEGDAVDYGYTF
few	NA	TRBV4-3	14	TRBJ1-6	TGCGCCAGCAGCCAAGACAGGGGAAATTCACCCCTCCACTTT	CASSQDRGNSPLHF
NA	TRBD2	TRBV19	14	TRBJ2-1	TGTGCCAGTAGTATTGCTAGCGGGAACAATGAGCAGTTCTTC	CASSIASGNNEQFF
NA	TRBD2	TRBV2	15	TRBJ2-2	TGTGCCAGCAGTGAAGATAGCGGGACGACCGGGGAGCTGTTTTTT	CASSEDSGTTGELFF
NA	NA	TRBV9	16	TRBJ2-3	TGTGCCAGCAGCGTAGAGGCTAGCAGGGGTACAGATACGCAGTATTTT	CASSVEASRGTDTQYF
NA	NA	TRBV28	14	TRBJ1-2	TGTGCCAGCAGTTCCGCCGCCACCAGCGGGGGCTACACCTTC	CASSSAATSGGYTF
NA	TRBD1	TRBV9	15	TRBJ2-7	TGTGCCAGCAGCGTAGAGGCAGGGGGCTCCTACGAGCAGTACTTC	CASSVEAGGSYEQYF
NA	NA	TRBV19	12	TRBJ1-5	TGTGCCAGTAACTTGGGAGTTCAGCCCCAGCATTTT	CASNLGVQPQHF
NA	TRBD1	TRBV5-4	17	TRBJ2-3	TGTGCCAGCAGCTTGGGGGGACAGGGTCAGGTGGCAGATACGCAGTATTTT	CASSLGGQGQVADTQYF
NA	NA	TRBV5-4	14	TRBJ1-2	TGTGCCAGCAGCGCGGGCCTTACTAACTATGGCTACACCTTC	CASSAGLTNYGYTF
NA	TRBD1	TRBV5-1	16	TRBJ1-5	TGCGCCAGCAGCTTGTCAGGGGACAGTCGAACATCAGCCCAGCATTTT	CASSLSGDSRTSAQHF
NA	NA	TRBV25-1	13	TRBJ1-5	TGTGCCAGCAGTGGGGTCGGGGTTCAGCCCCAGCATTTT	CASSGVGVQPQHF
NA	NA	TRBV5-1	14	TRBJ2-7	TGCGCCAGCAGCTTGGGAGGACCCACGCTGGAGCAGTACTTC	CASSLGGPTLEQYF
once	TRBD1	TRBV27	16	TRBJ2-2	TGTGCCAGCAGTTTATCCCGACAGGGTAACACCGGGGAGCTGTTTTTT	CASSLSRQGNTGELFF
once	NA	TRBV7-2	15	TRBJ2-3	TGTGCCAGCAGCTTAGATGTTACCCGTACAGATACGCAGTATTTT	CASSLDVTRTDTQYF
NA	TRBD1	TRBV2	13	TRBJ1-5	TGTGCCAGCAGTAGGGACAGGGCAGAGCCCCAGCATTTT	CASSRDRAEPQHF
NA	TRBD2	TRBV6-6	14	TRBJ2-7	TGTGCCAGTAGGACGGGGGGGGCCTCCTACGAGCAGTACTTC	CASRTGGASYEQYF
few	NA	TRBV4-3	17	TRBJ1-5	TGCGCCAGCAGCCAAGAGGTTGCAGGGACAAGCAATCAGCCCCAGCATTTT	CASSQEVAGTSNQPQHF
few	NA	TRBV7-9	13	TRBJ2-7	TGTGCCAGCAGCTTGGACAGTACCTACGAGCAGTACTTC	CASSLDSTYEQYF
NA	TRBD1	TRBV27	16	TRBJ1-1	TGTGCCAGCAGGGGGGCCCCGGGACAGGGTAGTAGTGAAGCTTTCTTT	CASRGAPGQGSSEAFF
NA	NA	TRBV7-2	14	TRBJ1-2	TGTGCCAGCAGCTTAGCAAATGATTACTATGGCTACACCTTC	CASSLANDYYGYTF
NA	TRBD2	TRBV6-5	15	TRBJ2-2	TGTGCCAGCAGAAACGCTAGCGGAGACACCGGGGAGCTGTTTTTT	CASRNASGDTGELFF
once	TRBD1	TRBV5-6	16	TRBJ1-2	TGTGCCAGCAGCCTTACCCGGGACAGGGGTAAGTCCGGCTACACCTTC	CASSLTRDRGKSGYTF
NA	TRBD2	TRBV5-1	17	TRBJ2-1	TGCGCCAGCAGCTTGGAAGGGCTAGCGGGGAGTAGAGATGAGCAGTTCTTC	CASSLEGLAGSRDEQFF
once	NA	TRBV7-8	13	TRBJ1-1	TGTGCCAGCAGACTGGACAGAAACACTGAAGCTTTCTTT	CASRLDRNTEAFF
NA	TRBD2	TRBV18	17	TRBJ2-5	TGTGCCAGCTCACCGAGGGTTCCTAGCGGGACCGGGGAGACCCAGTACTTC	CASSPRVPSGTGETQYF
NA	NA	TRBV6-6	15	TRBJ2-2	TGTGCCAGCAGCTACGGCAGGCAGAACACCGGGGAGCTGTTTTTT	CASSYGRQNTGELFF
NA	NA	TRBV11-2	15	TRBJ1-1	TGTGCCAGCAGCTCAAGACAGGCCCAGAACACTGAAGCTTTCTTT	CASSSRQAQNTEAFF
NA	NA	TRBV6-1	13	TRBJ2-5	TGTGCCAGCATGAGGAGGCCCCAAGAGACCCAGTACTTC	CASMRRPQETQYF
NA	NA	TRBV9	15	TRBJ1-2	TGTGCCAGCAGCGTAGCGCCGGGGGTGCTCTATGGCTACACCTTC	CASSVAPGVLYGYTF
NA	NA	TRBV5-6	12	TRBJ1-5	TGTGCCAGCAGCTTCTGGGGTCAGCCCCAGCATTTT	CASSFWGQPQHF
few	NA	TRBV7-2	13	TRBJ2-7	TGTGCCAGCAGCTTTGACTCGGCCTACGAGCAGTACTTC	CASSFDSAYEQYF